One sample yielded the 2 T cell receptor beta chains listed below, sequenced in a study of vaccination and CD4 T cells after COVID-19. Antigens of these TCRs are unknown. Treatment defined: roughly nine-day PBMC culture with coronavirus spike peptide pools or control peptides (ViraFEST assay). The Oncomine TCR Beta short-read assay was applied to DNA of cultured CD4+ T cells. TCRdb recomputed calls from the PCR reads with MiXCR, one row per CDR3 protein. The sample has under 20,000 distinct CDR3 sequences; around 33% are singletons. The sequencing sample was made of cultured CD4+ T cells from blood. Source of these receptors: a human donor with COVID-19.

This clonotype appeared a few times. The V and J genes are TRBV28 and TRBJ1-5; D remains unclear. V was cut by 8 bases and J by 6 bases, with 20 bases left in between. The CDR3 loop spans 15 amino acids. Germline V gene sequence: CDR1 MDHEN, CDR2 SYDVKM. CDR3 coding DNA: TGTGCCAGCGGCCGGGCCCCGGGCGAGACTCAGCCCCAGCATTTT. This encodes CASGRAPGETQPQHF.

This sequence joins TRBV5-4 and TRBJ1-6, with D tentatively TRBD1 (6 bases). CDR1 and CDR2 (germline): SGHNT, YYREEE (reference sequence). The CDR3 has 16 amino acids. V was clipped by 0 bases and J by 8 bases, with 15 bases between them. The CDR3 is CASSLDRAGAHSPLHF. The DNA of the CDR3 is TGTGCCAGCAGCTTGGATAGGGCAGGGGCGCATTCACCCCTCCACTTT.